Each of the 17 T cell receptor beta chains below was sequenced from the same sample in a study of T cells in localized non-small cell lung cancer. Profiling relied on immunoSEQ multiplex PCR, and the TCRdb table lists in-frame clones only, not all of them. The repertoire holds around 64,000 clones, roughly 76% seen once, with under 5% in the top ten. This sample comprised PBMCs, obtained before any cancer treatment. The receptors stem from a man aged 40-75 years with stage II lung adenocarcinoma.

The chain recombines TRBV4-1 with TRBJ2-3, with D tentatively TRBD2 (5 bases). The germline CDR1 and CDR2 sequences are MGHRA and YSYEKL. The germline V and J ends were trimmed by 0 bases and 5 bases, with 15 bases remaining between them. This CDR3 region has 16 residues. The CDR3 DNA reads TGCGCCAGCAGCCAAGAACCGGGCCGAGGAGGAGATACGCAGTATTTT. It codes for CASSQEPGRGGDTQYF.

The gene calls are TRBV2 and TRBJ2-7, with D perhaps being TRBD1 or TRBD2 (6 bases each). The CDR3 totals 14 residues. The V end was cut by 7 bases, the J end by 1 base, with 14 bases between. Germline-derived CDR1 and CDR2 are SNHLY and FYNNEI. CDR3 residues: CASTLGGQSYEQYF. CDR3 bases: TGTGCCAGCACCCTGGGGGGACAATCCTACGAGCAGTACTTC. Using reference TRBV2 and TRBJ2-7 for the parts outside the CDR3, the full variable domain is EPEVTQTPSHQVTQMGQEVILRCVPISNHLYFYWYRQILGQKVEFLVSFYNNEISEKSEIFDDQFSVERPDGSNFTLKIRSTKLEDSAMYFCASTLGGQSYEQYFGPGTRLTVT.

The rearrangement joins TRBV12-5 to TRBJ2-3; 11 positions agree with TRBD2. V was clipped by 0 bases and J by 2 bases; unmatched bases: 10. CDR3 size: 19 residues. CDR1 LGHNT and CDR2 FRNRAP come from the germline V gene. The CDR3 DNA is TGTGCTAGTGGTTTGGTACGGGATGGGACTAGCGGCCTCACAGATACGCAGTATTTT. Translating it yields CASGLVRDGTSGLTDTQYF.

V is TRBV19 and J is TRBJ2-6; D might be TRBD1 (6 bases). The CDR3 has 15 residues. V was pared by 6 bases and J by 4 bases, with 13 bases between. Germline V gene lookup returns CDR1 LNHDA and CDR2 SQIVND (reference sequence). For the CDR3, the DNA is TGTGCCAGTAGGGACAGTCAGGCCGGGGCCAACGTCCTGACTTTC. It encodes CASRDSQAGANVLTF.

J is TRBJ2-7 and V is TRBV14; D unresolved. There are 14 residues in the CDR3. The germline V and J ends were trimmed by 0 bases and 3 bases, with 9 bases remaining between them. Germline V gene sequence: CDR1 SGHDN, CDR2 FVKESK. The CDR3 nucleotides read TGTGCCAGCAGCCAAGATTGGGCGGACTACGAGCAGTACTTC. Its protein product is CASSQDWADYEQYF.

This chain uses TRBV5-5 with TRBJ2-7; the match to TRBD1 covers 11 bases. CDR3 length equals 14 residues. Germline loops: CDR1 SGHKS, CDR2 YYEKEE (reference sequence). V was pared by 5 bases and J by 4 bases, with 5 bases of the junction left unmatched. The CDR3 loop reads CASSRDRGMYEQYF. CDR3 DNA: TGTGCCAGCAGTCGGGACAGGGGGATGTACGAGCAGTACTTC.

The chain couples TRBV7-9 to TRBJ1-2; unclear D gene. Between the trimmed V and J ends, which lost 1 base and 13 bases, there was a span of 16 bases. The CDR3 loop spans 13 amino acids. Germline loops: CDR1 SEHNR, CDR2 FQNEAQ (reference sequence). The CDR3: CASSLEGFNPLTF. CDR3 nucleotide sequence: TGTGCCAGCAGCTTAGAAGGATTTAACCCTCTCACCTTC.

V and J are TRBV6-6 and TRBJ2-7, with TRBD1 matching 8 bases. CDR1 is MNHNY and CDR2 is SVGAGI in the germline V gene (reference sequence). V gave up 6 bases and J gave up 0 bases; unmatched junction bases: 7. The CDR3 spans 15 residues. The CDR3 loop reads CASSQGAPSSYEQYF. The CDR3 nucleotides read TGTGCCAGCAGCCAGGGGGCCCCTAGCTCCTACGAGCAGTACTTC.

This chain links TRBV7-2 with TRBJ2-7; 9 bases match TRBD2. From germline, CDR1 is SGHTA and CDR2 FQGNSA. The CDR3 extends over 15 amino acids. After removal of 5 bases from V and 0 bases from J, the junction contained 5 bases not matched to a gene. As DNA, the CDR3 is TGTGCCAGCAGCCAAGAGACTAGCGGCTCCTACGAGCAGTACTTC. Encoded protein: CASSQETSGSYEQYF.

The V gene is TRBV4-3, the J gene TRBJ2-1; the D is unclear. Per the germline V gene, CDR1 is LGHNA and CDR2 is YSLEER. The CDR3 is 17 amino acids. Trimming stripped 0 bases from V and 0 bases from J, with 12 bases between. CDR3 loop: CASSQDRARSSYNEQFF. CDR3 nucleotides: TGCGCCAGCAGCCAAGATAGGGCCCGCAGCTCCTACAATGAGCAGTTCTTC.

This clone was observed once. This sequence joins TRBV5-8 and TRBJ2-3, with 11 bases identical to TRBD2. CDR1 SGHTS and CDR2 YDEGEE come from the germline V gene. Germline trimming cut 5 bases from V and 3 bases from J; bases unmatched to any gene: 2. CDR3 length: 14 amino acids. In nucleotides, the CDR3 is TGTGCCAGCAGTTCTAGCGGGAGGACAGATACGCAGTATTTT. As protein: CASSSSGRTDTQYF.

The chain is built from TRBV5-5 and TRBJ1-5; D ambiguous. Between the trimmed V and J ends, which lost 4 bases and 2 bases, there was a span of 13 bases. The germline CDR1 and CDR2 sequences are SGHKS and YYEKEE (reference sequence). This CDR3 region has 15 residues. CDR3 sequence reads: CASSLDGVGNQPQHF. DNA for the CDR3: TGTGCCAGCAGCCTGGACGGGGTCGGCAATCAGCCCCAGCATTTT.

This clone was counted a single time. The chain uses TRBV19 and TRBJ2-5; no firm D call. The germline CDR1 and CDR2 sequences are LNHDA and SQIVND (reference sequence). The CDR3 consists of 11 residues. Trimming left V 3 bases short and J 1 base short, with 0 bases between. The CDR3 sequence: CASSIQETQYF. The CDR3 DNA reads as TGTGCCAGTAGTATCCAAGAGACCCAGTACTTC.

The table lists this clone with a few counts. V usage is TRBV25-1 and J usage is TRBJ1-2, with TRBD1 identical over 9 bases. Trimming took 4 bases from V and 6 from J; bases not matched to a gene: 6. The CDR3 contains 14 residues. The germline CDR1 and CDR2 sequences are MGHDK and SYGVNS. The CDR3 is CASSAGQGRNGYTF. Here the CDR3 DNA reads TGTGCCAGCAGTGCAGGACAGGGGAGGAATGGCTACACCTTC.

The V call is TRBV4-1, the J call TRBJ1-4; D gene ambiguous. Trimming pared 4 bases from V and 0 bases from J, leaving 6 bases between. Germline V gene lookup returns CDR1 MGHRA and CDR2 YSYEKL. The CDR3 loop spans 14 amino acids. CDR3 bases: TGCGCCAGCAGCCCCTACACAACTAATGAAAAACTGTTTTTT. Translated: CASSPYTTNEKLFF.

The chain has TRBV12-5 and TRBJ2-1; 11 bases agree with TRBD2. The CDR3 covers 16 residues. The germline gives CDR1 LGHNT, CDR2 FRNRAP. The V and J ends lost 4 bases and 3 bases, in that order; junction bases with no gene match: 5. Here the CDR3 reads CASGYSGTSGYNEQFF. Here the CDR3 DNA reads TGTGCTAGTGGTTACTCCGGGACTAGCGGCTACAATGAGCAGTTCTTC.

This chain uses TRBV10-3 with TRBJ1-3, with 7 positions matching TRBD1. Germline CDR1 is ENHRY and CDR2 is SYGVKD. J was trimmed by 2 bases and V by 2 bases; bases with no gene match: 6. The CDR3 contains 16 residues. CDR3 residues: CAISEGTAGTGNTIYF. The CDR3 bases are TGTGCCATCAGTGAGGGGACAGCCGGCACTGGAAACACCATATATTTT.